Below, 19 T cell receptor beta chains from the same sample are listed, as sequenced in a study of shared clonotypes between healthy human individuals. The data were produced by immunoSEQ multiplex PCR, yet TCRdb's version contains in-frame clones alone and is incomplete. The data show 1.4 million to 1.5 million clones, roughly 97% seen once. Sequences were obtained from naive CD4+ T cells sorted from blood. Subset: CD45RA+ positively selected. The source is a man younger than 40 in good health.

The chain employs TRBV6-6 and TRBJ2-5, with 10 bases lining up with TRBD2. CDR3 length: 16 residues. CDR1 is MNHNY, CDR2 SVGAGI, per germline (reference sequence). V lost 6 bases, J lost 4 bases, and 11 bases stayed unmatched. CDR3 region: CASSSGLADGSETQYF. The CDR3 nucleotides are TGTGCCAGCAGCTCTGGACTAGCGGATGGTTCAGAGACCCAGTACTTC.

The chain recombines TRBV30 with TRBJ2-5; 8 nucleotides line up with TRBD2. This CDR3 has 13 amino acids. CDR1 is GTSNPN, CDR2 SVGIG, per germline (reference sequence). J gave up 2 bases and V 5 bases, and 4 bases lay outside the gene matches. The CDR3: CAWVSGIQETQYF. The DNA for the CDR3 is TGTGCCTGGGTTAGCGGGATACAAGAGACCCAGTACTTC. Complete variable domain (other parts from reference TRBV30 and TRBJ2-5): SQTIHQWPATLVQPVGSPLSLECTVEGTSNPNLYWYRQAAGRGLQLLFYSVGIGQISSEVPQNLSASRPQDRQFILSSKKLLLSDSGFYLCAWVSGIQETQYFGPGTRLLVL.

J is TRBJ1-1 and V is TRBV28; no reliable D call. The germline V gene has CDR1 MDHEN and CDR2 SYDVKM. V was shortened by 3 bases and J by 0 bases, with 11 bases between the two germline ends. This CDR3 has 15 amino acids. CDR3 sequence: CASSLGGPMNTEAFF. The CDR3 nucleotides read TGTGCCAGCAGTTTGGGCGGGCCGATGAACACTGAAGCTTTCTTT. Combining the CDR3 with reference TRBV28 and TRBJ1-1 gives the whole variable domain DVKVTQSSRYLVKRTGEKVFLECVQDMDHENMFWYRQDPGLGLRLIYFSYDVKMKEKGDIPEGYSVSREKKERFSLILESASTNQTSMYLCASSLGGPMNTEAFFGQGTRLTVV.

This chain connects TRBV12-5 to TRBJ1-1; D ambiguous. Trimming shortened V by 0 bases and J by 5 bases, and 13 bases separated the two germline ends. The CDR3 has 15 amino acids. Per germline, CDR1 LGHNT and CDR2 FRNRAP. Here the CDR3 DNA reads TGTGCTAGTGGTTTGGTAATGGCCCTGCGGACTGAAGCTTTCTTT. Encoded protein: CASGLVMALRTEAFF.

The chain joins TRBV4-2 to TRBJ2-2, with D uncertain. Germline V gives CDR1 LGHNA, CDR2 YNFKEQ. V shed 0 bases and J shed 4 bases, with 18 bases lying between them. This CDR3 region has 18 residues. CDR3 sequence: CASSQDTIAASTTGELFF. The CDR3 bases are TGTGCCAGCAGCCAAGACACGATCGCGGCGAGCACCACCGGGGAGCTGTTTTTT.

The V gene is TRBV9, the J gene TRBJ2-1; D is unclear. V was pared by 0 bases and J by 7 bases, with 14 bases between. From germline, CDR1 is SGDLS and CDR2 YYNGEE. The CDR3 loop spans 15 amino acids. CDR3 protein: CASSVVVAAPNEQFF. The DNA for the CDR3 is TGTGCCAGCAGCGTAGTAGTCGCTGCCCCAAATGAGCAGTTCTTC.

The chain is built from TRBV5-8 and TRBJ2-2; D may be TRBD2 (7 bases). With 0 bases removed from V and 6 bases from J, the gap between germline ends came to 18 bases. CDR1 is SGHTS, CDR2 YDEGEE, per germline. This CDR3 is built from 17 residues. The CDR3 reads CASSLGQGRAFAGELFF. In DNA, the CDR3 is TGTGCCAGCAGCTTGGGCCAGGGGAGGGCCTTCGCCGGGGAGCTGTTTTTT.

The J gene is TRBJ2-1, the V gene TRBV10-3; 7 bases are a match to TRBD2. There are 14 residues in the CDR3. The V gene's germline CDR1 is ENHRY and CDR2 SYGVKD. V shed 10 bases and J 4 bases; nucleotides not matched to a gene: 10. The chain's CDR3 is CATGRGEAYNEQFF. CDR3 nucleotide sequence: TGTGCCACGGGCCGGGGGGAGGCATACAATGAGCAGTTCTTC.

The chain carries TRBV18 and TRBJ2-7; 9 bases are shared with TRBD2. Germline CDR1 is KGHSH and CDR2 is LQKENI. V lost 0 bases to trimming and J lost 4 bases; unmatched junction nucleotides: 7. The CDR3 is made up of 16 amino acids. The CDR3 spells CASSPPRVAGVYEQYF. Written as DNA, the CDR3 is TGTGCCAGCTCACCACCCCGGGTAGCGGGAGTTTACGAGCAGTACTTC.

This clone has just a few counts. The CDR3 here is CASRRTEAFF. The DNA for the CDR3 is TGTGCCAGCAGGCGAACTGAAGCTTTCTTT. The chain uses TRBV7-2 and TRBJ1-1; D ambiguous. With 6 bases removed from V and 5 bases from J, the gap between germline ends came to 4 bases. CDR1 and CDR2 from the germline V gene are SGHTA and FQGNSA. The CDR3 is 10 amino acids.

Of note for this clone: This sample also contains other DNA sequences that code for the same CDR3. The V call is TRBV5-6, the J call TRBJ2-5, with D hard to call. The CDR3 spans 13 residues. Per germline, CDR1 SGHDT and CDR2 YYEEEE. Trimming took off 1 base at V and 4 bases at J, with 8 bases between the two ends. The CDR3 here is CASSLKGPETQYF. CDR3 bases: TGTGCCAGCAGCTTGAAGGGCCCAGAGACCCAGTACTTC.

V usage is TRBV15 and J usage is TRBJ2-7; 13 bases match TRBD2. This CDR3 comprises 15 residues. Unmatched junction bases numbered 4, after V lost 4 bases and J lost 4 bases. Germline V CDR1 and CDR2: LNHNV, YYDKDF (reference sequence). The CDR3 loop is CATSTWTSGSYEQYF. The CDR3 DNA follows: TGTGCCACCAGCACCTGGACTAGCGGGAGTTACGAGCAGTACTTC. Complete variable domain (other parts from reference TRBV15 and TRBJ2-7): DAMVIQNPRYQVTQFGKPVTLSCSQTLNHNVMYWYQQKSSQAPKLLFHYYDKDFNNEADTPDNFQSRRPNTSFCFLDIRSPGLGDTAMYLCATSTWTSGSYEQYFGPGTRLTVT.

V and J are TRBV28 and TRBJ1-2, with 7 bases lining up with TRBD1. The V gene's germline CDR1 is MDHEN and CDR2 SYDVKM. Trimming took 5 bases from V and 0 from J; bases not matched to a gene: 3. This CDR3 has 14 amino acids. The CDR3 sequence: CASSRQGPNYGYTF. The CDR3 nucleotides are TGTGCCAGCAGTCGACAGGGACCTAACTATGGCTACACCTTC.

V gene TRBV19 combines with J gene TRBJ1-4; D remains unclear. Looked up from germline, CDR1 is LNHDA and CDR2 is SQIVND (reference sequence). The CDR3 is made up of 14 amino acids. Trimming removed 1 base from V and 6 bases from J, with 9 bases in between. The CDR3 bases are TGTGCCAGTAGTATAGCCCTCACCGATGAAAAACTGTTTTTT. Translated, it gives CASSIALTDEKLFF.

CDR3 DNA sequence: TGTGCCAGCAGCTTAGATCCGGGCCAGCGGGAGCTGTTTTTT. Translating it yields CASSLDPGQRELFF. The chain employs TRBV11-2 and TRBJ2-2; D not certain. Germline-derived CDR1 and CDR2 are SGHAT and FQNNGV. Trimming shortened V by 0 bases and J by 9 bases, and 11 bases separated the two germline ends. The length of the CDR3 is 14 residues.

The chain employs TRBV19 and TRBJ2-7, with D perhaps given as TRBD1 or TRBD2 (6 bases each). The CDR3 runs 13 residues. Trimming removed 6 bases from V and 7 bases from J, with 16 bases in between. Germline V gene data show CDR1 as LNHDA and CDR2 as SQIVND (reference sequence). The CDR3 loop reads CASSQGRRREQYF. The CDR3 DNA follows: TGTGCCAGTAGCCAGGGGAGGCGTCGGGAGCAGTACTTC.

This clone was seen just once. This chain joins TRBV7-9 and TRBJ1-2; a weak D match, TRBD1 (6 bases). This CDR3 has 14 residues. Germline-derived CDR1 and CDR2 are SEHNR and FQNEAQ (reference sequence). The V gene lost 7 bases and the J gene lost 6 bases, with 18 bases spanning the gap. The CDR3 DNA reads TGTGCCAGCATCCTTTTCGGGGGCGGTGATGGCTACACCTTC. Translating gives CASILFGGGDGYTF.

The genes are TRBV6-1 and TRBJ2-7, with 8 bases lining up with TRBD2. The length of the CDR3 is 14 residues. Germline CDR1 MNHNS, CDR2 SASEGT. V trimming: 6 bases; J trimming: 0 bases; junction bases outside the gene matches: 4. CDR3 bases: TGTGCCAGCAGATTCAGCGGGAGCTCCTACGAGCAGTACTTC. Its protein product is CASRFSGSSYEQYF.

The chain couples TRBV7-2 to TRBJ2-1; 7 bases are a match to TRBD1. The V gene end was trimmed by 5 bases and the J gene end by 9 bases; junction bases not matched to a gene: 4. The CDR3 loop spans 12 amino acids. Germline CDR1 SGHTA, CDR2 FQGNSA. CDR3 residues: CASSRAGGEQFF. CDR3 nucleotide sequence: TGTGCCAGCAGCCGAGCAGGGGGTGAGCAGTTCTTC. Looking up the rest from reference TRBV7-2 and TRBJ2-1 gives the full variable domain: GAGVSQSPSNKVTEKGKDVELRCDPISGHTALYWYRQSLGQGLEFLIYFQGNSAPDKSGLPSDRFSAERTGGSVSTLTIQRTQQEDSAVYLCASSRAGGEQFFGPGTRLTVL.